The 23 T cell receptor beta chains listed next were all sequenced from one sample in a study of blood T cell repertoires in COVID-19. The assay was immunoSEQ multiplex PCR, and TCRdb's table has in-frame clones only and misses some. The sample consists of 210,000 or so clones, 75% to 85% of them appearing once. Sequencing was done on a sample of peripheral blood. The source is a man aged 45-65 years with COVID-19, enrolled during active disease.

The chain couples TRBV7-8 to TRBJ1-6, with D possibly TRBD1 on 5 matching bases. The CDR3 has 14 amino acids. Germline assignment: CDR1 SGHVS and CDR2 FQNEAQ. The V end lost 0 bases, the J end lost 12 bases, and 12 bases lay between the germline ends. The CDR3 DNA is TGTGCCAGCAGCTTAGCGGTGGGAAGGGGACCCCTCCACTTT. Translation gives CASSLAVGRGPLHF.

The chain combines TRBV6-5 with TRBJ2-6; D gene ambiguous. Trimming stripped 3 bases from V and 4 bases from J, with 13 bases between. The CDR3 runs 16 residues. Looked up from germline, CDR1 is MNHEY and CDR2 is SVGAGI. DNA for the CDR3: TGTGCCAGCAGTTATAAAGAGGTCCTGGGGGCCAACGTCCTGACTTTC. This sequence encodes CASSYKEVLGANVLTF.

The J gene is TRBJ2-1, the V gene TRBV18; TRBD1 is a possible D gene (5 bases). This CDR3 contains 13 residues. In germline, CDR1 is KGHSH, CDR2 LQKENI. V was pared by 3 bases and J by 15 bases, with 18 bases between. The CDR3 sequence is CASSPNWGAYRFF. The CDR3 bases are TGTGCCAGCTCACCGAATTGGGGCGCTTATAGGTTCTTC.

This clone was seen a handful of times. The chain has TRBV24-1 and TRBJ2-7; 8 nucleotides line up with TRBD2. CDR3 length: 13 residues. V was clipped by 9 bases and J by 3 bases; unmatched bases: 6. Germline-derived CDR1 and CDR2 are KGHDR and SFDVKD. CDR3 sequence (DNA): TGTGCCACCGCACCCGGGGGGGGCTACGAGCAGTACTTC. Protein sequence: CATAPGGGYEQYF.

The chain uses TRBV6-2 or TRBV6-3 and TRBJ1-6; 7 bases are shared with TRBD1. CDR3 size: 15 residues. Per the germline V gene, CDR1 is MNHEY and CDR2 is SVGEGT. The junction had 8 bases not matched to a gene; V was cut back by 5 bases and J by 7 bases. CDR3 loop: CASSTLQGVNSPLHF. The CDR3 DNA sequence: TGTGCCAGCAGTACACTCCAGGGGGTGAATTCACCCCTCCACTTT.

This clone was picked up one time. This rearrangement joins TRBV19 to TRBJ1-1; D ambiguous. The V end lost 9 bases, the J end lost 6 bases, and 17 bases lay between the germline ends. The CDR3 is 13 amino acids. The germline V gene has CDR1 LNHDA and CDR2 SQIVND (reference sequence). The CDR3 protein is CASFTAVGSEAFF. The CDR3 DNA reads as TGTGCCAGCTTTACAGCAGTTGGCTCTGAAGCTTTCTTT.

V and J are TRBV28 and TRBJ1-3; the D gene is possibly TRBD1 (6 bases). The CDR3 is 13 amino acids. Germline loops: CDR1 MDHEN, CDR2 SYDVKM. V lost 6 bases, J lost 2 bases, and 8 bases lay in between. The CDR3 loop reads CASSPGAGNTIYF. The CDR3, as DNA: TGTGCCAGCAGCCCAGGGGCTGGAAACACCATATATTTT.

V and J are TRBV20-1 and TRBJ1-2, with no clear D. The CDR3 contains 11 residues. The germline CDR1 and CDR2 sequences are DFQATT and SNEGSKA (reference sequence). V was cut by 3 bases and J by 1 base, with 3 bases left in between. In DNA form, the CDR3 reads TGCAGTGCTAGCAATAACTATGGCTACACCTTC. It encodes CSASNNYGYTF.

The chain links TRBV19 to TRBJ1-5; a weak D match, TRBD1 (5 bases). The CDR3 extends over 14 amino acids. V dropped 1 base and J dropped 6 bases, with 10 bases sitting between them. Germline V lookup: CDR1 LNHDA, CDR2 SQIVND (reference sequence). The CDR3 coding sequence is TGTGCCAGTAGTATAGTTGAAGGGGTTCAGCCCCAGCATTTT. Residues: CASSIVEGVQPQHF.

V is TRBV9 and J is TRBJ2-5; TRBD1 matches 8 bases. Germline loops: CDR1 SGDLS, CDR2 YYNGEE. Germline trimming cut 0 bases from V and 5 bases from J; bases unmatched to any gene: 9. This CDR3 is 16 amino acids long. This CDR3 is CASSVGGRGQSETQYF. CDR3 in DNA: TGTGCCAGCAGCGTAGGAGGCAGGGGGCAATCGGAGACCCAGTACTTC.

This clone appeared a single time. V gene TRBV6-1 combines with J gene TRBJ2-7; D is possibly TRBD1 (6 bases). The ends were cut back, 1 base at V and 7 bases at J, with 17 bases in the middle. CDR1 and CDR2 from the germline V gene are MNHNS and SASEGT. CDR3 length: 15 amino acids. CDR3 coding DNA: TGTGCCAGCAGTGAAGTAGGCAGGGGTTCGAGGGAGCAGTACTTC. Protein sequence: CASSEVGRGSREQYF.

The chain links TRBV5-4 to TRBJ2-1; D might be TRBD1 (5 bases). Germline-derived CDR1 and CDR2 are SGHNT and YYREEE (reference sequence). The V gene lost 2 bases and the J gene lost 5 bases, with 8 bases spanning the gap. This CDR3 spans 13 amino acids. This CDR3 reads CASSFRDNNEQFF. The CDR3, as DNA: TGTGCCAGCAGCTTCAGGGATAACAATGAGCAGTTCTTC.

The chain couples TRBV11-3 to TRBJ2-1; 7 nucleotides align to TRBD1. Unmatched junction bases numbered 9, after V lost 1 base and J lost 9 bases. CDR3 size: 15 residues. The germline V gene encodes CDR1 SGHNT and CDR2 YENEEA. Here the CDR3 DNA reads TGTGCCAGCAGCTTAGGATACTTCAGGGGGAGTGAGCAGTTCTTC. Translated, it gives CASSLGYFRGSEQFF.

The chain joins TRBV27 to TRBJ1-2, with 8 bases identical to TRBD1. Per germline, CDR1 MNHEY and CDR2 SMNVEV (reference sequence). The CDR3 length is 15 residues. Trimming cost V 5 bases and J 5 bases; bases outside gene matches: 10. The CDR3 nucleotides are TGTGCCAGCAGTCCCGGGGCAGGGGGCAGGTATGGCTACACCTTC. Protein: CASSPGAGGRYGYTF.

The V and J genes are TRBV6-1 and TRBJ1-4; D unclear. Germline V CDR1 and CDR2: MNHNS, SASEGT. The CDR3 covers 15 residues. Trimming cost V 2 bases and J 0 bases, with 7 bases left between them. CDR3 nucleotides: TGTGCCAGCAGTGAATTCAGTGCAACTAATGAAAAACTGTTTTTT. Encoded protein: CASSEFSATNEKLFF.

The chain uses TRBV5-5 and TRBJ1-2; 7 bases line up with TRBD1. V shed 4 bases and J 0 bases; nucleotides not matched to a gene: 6. The CDR3 runs 15 residues. Per the germline V gene, CDR1 is SGHKS and CDR2 is YYEKEE (reference sequence). CDR3 loop: CASSPTGQANYGYTF. CDR3 coding DNA: TGTGCCAGCAGCCCGACAGGGCAGGCTAACTATGGCTACACCTTC.

V usage is TRBV5-6 and J usage is TRBJ2-3; 7 bases are shared with TRBD2. After removal of 0 bases from V and 4 bases from J, the junction contained 8 bases not matched to a gene. There are 16 residues in the CDR3. Germline V gene data show CDR1 as SGHDT and CDR2 as YYEEEE. The CDR3 nucleotides read TGTGCCAGCAGCTTGGGGCAGCCTAGCGGCGCAGATACGCAGTATTTT. It yields the protein CASSLGQPSGADTQYF.

The chain uses TRBV24-1 and TRBJ1-4; 7 bases are shared with TRBD1. The V gene end was trimmed by 4 bases and the J gene end by 8 bases; junction bases not matched to a gene: 9. The CDR3 length is 15 residues. CDR1 KGHDR and CDR2 SFDVKD come from the germline V gene. CDR3 sequence (DNA): TGTGCCACCAGTGAACCGACAGGGCGAGGCGAAAAACTGTTTTTT. This sequence encodes CATSEPTGRGEKLFF.

This chain joins TRBV6-5 and TRBJ1-1; D gene unclear. Germline assignment: CDR1 MNHEY and CDR2 SVGAGI. CDR3 length equals 16 residues. The V gene lost 0 bases and the J gene lost 4 bases, with 15 bases spanning the gap. CDR3: CASSYSKTGRGTEAFF. CDR3 DNA sequence: TGTGCCAGCAGTTACTCGAAAACCGGGCGGGGCACTGAAGCTTTCTTT.

V and J are TRBV3-1 (or the pseudogene TRBV3-2) and TRBJ1-3; 7 positions match TRBD1. V shed 0 bases and J 4 bases; nucleotides not matched to a gene: 6. This CDR3 is 16 amino acids long. In germline, CDR1 is LGHDT, CDR2 YNNKEL (reference sequence). CDR3 sequence reads: CASSQDGQGGGNTIYF. The CDR3 region has the DNA TGTGCCAGCAGCCAAGACGGGCAGGGGGGAGGAAACACCATATATTTT.

The chain combines TRBV18 with TRBJ2-7, with TRBD1 matching 7 bases. V was pared by 2 bases and J by 2 bases, with 6 bases of the junction left unmatched. Germline CDR1 is KGHSH and CDR2 is LQKENI. There are 15 residues in the CDR3. Here the CDR3 reads CASSPYIQGAYEQYF. In DNA form, the CDR3 reads TGTGCCAGCTCACCATATATCCAGGGGGCCTACGAGCAGTACTTC.

V gene TRBV5-4 combines with J gene TRBJ2-7; TRBD1 matches at 10 bases. Germline values: CDR1 SGHNT, CDR2 YYREEE (reference sequence). The CDR3 runs 14 residues. V was pared by 4 bases and J by 6 bases, with 7 bases of the junction left unmatched. For the CDR3, the DNA is TGTGCCAGCAGCGTCGACAGGGGGCGAGTCGAGCAGTACTTC. It encodes CASSVDRGRVEQYF.

CDR3 protein: CASKSTEFSYEQYF. CDR3 nucleotide sequence: TGTGCCAGTAAATCGACAGAATTCTCCTACGAGCAGTACTTC. V and J are TRBV19 and TRBJ2-7; tentative D call: TRBD1 (5 bases). This CDR3 spans 14 amino acids. Trimming cost V 7 bases and J 0 bases, with 13 bases left between them. Germline CDR1 reads LNHDA; CDR2 reads SQIVND (reference sequence).